Listed here are 17 T cell receptor beta chains from one sample, sequenced in a study of tumor-infiltrating lymphocytes in primary liver carcinoma. Unsorted whole blood yielded the blood RNA, and germline DNA was also extracted. Total RNA (around 500 ng) served as template for TCR beta cDNA synthesis primed by a constant-region primer. Investigators got TCR beta libraries out of three nested multiplex PCR rounds, done with slightly modified ARM-PCR. Primers for the first two PCR rounds were TRBV1-TRBV30 forward primers and a C-beta reverse primer (around 10 cycles per round). TCRdb itself ran the multiplex PCR reads through MiXCR, one entry per CDR3 protein. The profile shows 330,000 or so distinct CDR3 sequences, 65% of them singletons. Sample: peripheral blood. The origin of the receptors is a man aged 40-50 years with primary liver carcinoma and hepatitis B virus infection.

For this clonotype: A single base separates this from a much larger clone, so it may be a read error. The chain couples TRBV5-7 to TRBJ1-5; 8 positions match TRBD1. TRBV5-7 carries the ORF label, with uncertain function. This CDR3 has 17 amino acids. With V trimmed by 6 bases and J by 0 bases, 11 bases remained unmatched. CDR3 nucleotide sequence: TGTGCCAGCATCAGTACGGGACAGGACATTAGCAATCAGCCCCAGCATTTT. It specifies CASISTGQDISNQPQHF.

Only a few counts were recorded for this clonotype. The CDR3 DNA sequence: TGTGCCAGCAGTTTCAATAGCGGGAGCGGGCAGTATTTT. This translates into CASSFNSGSGQYF. This sequence joins TRBV12-3 or TRBV12-4 and TRBJ2-3; 9 bases are shared with TRBD2. V lost 3 bases to trimming and J lost 11 bases; unmatched junction nucleotides: 6. This CDR3 is 13 amino acids long.

This clonotype showed up just once. Its ends do not fully match the called genes, so a read error is possible. This sequence joins TRBV5-6 and TRBJ2-5; no reliable D call. Germline V gives CDR1 SGHDT, CDR2 YYEEEE. The CDR3 length is 11 residues. CDR3 protein: CASSMDETQYF. For the CDR3, the DNA is TGTGCCAGCAGCATGGATGAGACCCAGTATTTC. Drawing the rest from reference TRBV5-6 and TRBJ2-5, the complete variable domain is DAGVTQSPTHLIKTRGQQVTLRCSPKSGHDTVSWYQQALGQGPQFIFQYYEEEERQRGNFPDRFSGHQFPNYSSELNVNALLLGDSALYLCASSMDETQYFGPGTRLLVL.

Comments on this clonotype: Given a much more abundant clone one base away, this may be a read error. The CDR3 spells CAISSGQGTQYF. CDR3 nucleotide sequence: TGTGCCATCAGTAGCGGGCAAGGGACCCAGTACTTC. The gene calls are TRBV10-3 and TRBJ2-5; D may be TRBD2 (6 bases). Germline V gene sequence: CDR1 ENHRY, CDR2 SYGVKD. This CDR3 region has 12 residues.

This clonotype was counted a few times. The chain combines TRBV10-1 with TRBJ2-3; perhaps TRBD1 as D (6 bases). Trimming shortened V by 9 bases and J by 1 base, and 11 bases separated the two germline ends. The CDR3 runs 13 residues. Germline V gives CDR1 WNHNN, CDR2 SYGVQD (reference sequence). The CDR3 here is CASQNRGTDTQYF. CDR3 in DNA: TGCGCCAGTCAAAACAGGGGCACAGATACGCAGTATTTT.

A note on this clonotype: One base away lies a much larger clone, so this may be a sequencing read error. The CDR3 region is CASSRQSGQDNEQFF. CDR3 sequence (DNA): TGTGCCAGCAGCCGCCAGTCTGGACAGGACAATGAGCAGTTCTTC. This chain uses TRBV7-8 with TRBJ2-1; TRBD1 matches at 7 bases. This CDR3 spans 15 amino acids. Germline V gives CDR1 SGHVS, CDR2 FQNEAQ. With V trimmed by 5 bases and J by 5 bases, 9 bases remained unmatched.

CDR3 DNA: TGTGCCAGCACCTCTTGGTGCTCCGACTACGAGCAGTACTTC. Translation gives CASTSWCSDYEQYF. The chain carries TRBV12-3 or TRBV12-4 and TRBJ2-7; D call uncertain. The CDR3 covers 14 residues. The ends were cut back, 7 bases at V and 3 bases at J, with 16 bases in the middle.

At least ten counts were recorded for this clonotype. The V and J genes are TRBV6-6 and TRBJ2-7, with D perhaps TRBD2 (5 bases). V lost 2 bases to trimming and J lost 5 bases, with 7 bases between them. Germline assignment: CDR1 MNHNY and CDR2 SVGAGI (reference sequence). The CDR3 spans 12 residues. CDR3: CASSYRGDEQYF. In nucleotides, the CDR3 is TGTGCCAGCAGTTACCGGGGAGACGAGCAGTACTTC.

As regards this clonotype: A much larger clone lies a single base off, so this may be a read error. The J gene is TRBJ2-2, the V gene TRBV12-3 or TRBV12-4; no definite D call. V lost 2 bases and J 0 bases, leaving 7 bases between the germline ends. The length of the CDR3 is 15 residues. The CDR3 nucleotides read TGTGCCAGCAGTTTAAACATCGCGAACACCGGGGAGCTGTTTTTT. Translating gives CASSLNIANTGELFF.

With regard to this clonotype: This could be a read error, since a much larger clone is one nucleotide away. The chain employs TRBV6-5 and TRBJ1-2; D not certain. Germline values: CDR1 MNHEY, CDR2 SVGAGI. The CDR3 has 15 amino acids. The CDR3 bases are TGTGCCAGCGGTTACTTCGGTGATCAAGGCTATGGCTACACCTTC. Its translation: CASGYFGDQGYGYTF.

On this clonotype: A much larger clone lies one base from this, so it may be a read error. The chain is built from TRBV12-5 and TRBJ2-7; D is unresolved. CDR1 is LGHNT, CDR2 FRNRAP, per germline. The CDR3 sequence is 11 residues long. The CDR3 sequence: CASCLGGEQYF. CDR3 DNA sequence: TGTGCTAGTTGTTTGGGCGGCGAGCAGTACTTC.

The chain is built from TRBV11-2 and TRBJ2-5, with TRBD2 as a possible D gene (7 bases). The CDR3 runs 14 residues. The germline V gene has CDR1 SGHAT and CDR2 FQNNGV. The V and J ends lost 1 base and 8 bases respectively, with 14 bases between them. CDR3 coding DNA: TGTGCCAGCAGCTTAGGGGCAGCGGGACAAACCCAGTACTTC. Its translation: CASSLGAAGQTQYF.

The chain couples TRBV12-3 or TRBV12-4 to TRBJ1-5; the D gene is possibly TRBD1 (5 bases). The CDR3 spans 15 residues. Trimming took 9 bases from V and 4 from J, leaving 19 bases between them. The CDR3 spells CARTRGTAINQPQHF. The DNA for the CDR3 is TGTGCCAGAACGCGGGGCACCGCAATAAATCAGCCCCAGCATTTT.

The chain combines TRBV5-5 with TRBJ2-7, with 9 positions matching TRBD1. In germline, CDR1 is SGHKS, CDR2 YYEKEE (reference sequence). With 5 bases clipped from V and 5 bases from J, the junction kept 8 bases outside the gene matches. The CDR3 is 14 residues long. DNA of the CDR3: TGTGCCAGCAGGACAAGTGACAGGGGGGACGAGCAGTACTTC. This codes for CASRTSDRGDEQYF.

In the case of this clonotype: A much larger clone differs by one base, so this may be a read error. This rearrangement joins TRBV5-4 to TRBJ2-1; tentatively, D is TRBD2 (5 bases). Germline V gene data show CDR1 as SGHNT and CDR2 as YYREEE (reference sequence). The CDR3 has 14 residues. The CDR3 region is CVSSPETNSNEQFF. The CDR3 coding sequence is TGTGTCAGCAGCCCCGAGACTAACTCCAATGAGCAGTTCTTC.

In its sample, this clonotype was seen many times. The V and J genes are TRBV29-1 and TRBJ2-7; D is possibly TRBD2 (7 bases). CDR3 length: 12 amino acids. The germline gives CDR1 SQVTM, CDR2 ANQGSEA. Trimming removed 2 bases at V and 7 bases at J, with 12 bases between. DNA for the CDR3: TGCAGCGTTGAACTCGGGGGGCATGAGCAGTACTTC. Translation gives CSVELGGHEQYF.

About this clonotype: This may be a read error: a much more frequent sequence differs by one nucleotide. V gene TRBV5-6 combines with J gene TRBJ2-2, with 7 positions matching TRBD1. This CDR3 comprises 16 residues. Germline V lookup: CDR1 SGHDT, CDR2 YYEEEE. This chain's CDR3 is CGSSPLGTDNTGELFF. Here the CDR3 DNA reads TGTGGCAGCAGCCCCCTGGGGACAGATAACACCGGGGAGCTGTTTTTT. Full variable domain (outside the CDR3, taken from reference TRBV5-6 and TRBJ2-2): DAGVTQSPTHLIKTRGQQVTLRCSPKSGHDTVSWYQQALGQGPQFIFQYYEEEERQRGNFPDRFSGHQFPNYSSELNVNALLLGDSALYLCGSSPLGTDNTGELFFGEGSRLTVL.